This is a list of T cell receptor beta chains from one sample in a study of CD8+ T cells in alopecia areata. Generated by immunoSEQ multiplex PCR, the TCRdb table keeps only in-frame clones and is missing some. The sample yields some 82,000 clones, roughly 51% seen once. Sequencing was carried out using NKG2D-high CD8+ T cells sorted from blood. These receptors all come from a human donor with alopecia areata. Each CDR3 is given with its conserved first and last residue. The D gene is left open where the match is weak. Size tells how often a clone was seen (once, few, many) or the class of an expanded clone, and some rows leave it out.

TRBJ2-7 . TRBD2 TRBV28 CASSSLAGRAYEQYF TGTGCCAGCAGTAGTTTGGCGGGGAGGGCCTACGAGCAGTACTTC
TRBJ2-7 . . TRBV5-1 CASSPFGEDEQYF TGCGCCAGCAGCCCCTTCGGCGAGGACGAGCAGTACTTC
TRBJ2-7 . . TRBV30 CACRRGNTNEQYF TGTGCCTGTCGACGGGGTAACACCAACGAGCAGTACTTC
TRBJ2-1 . . TRBV7-2 CASSPMQGSDEQFF TGTGCCAGCAGCCCGATGCAGGGTTCGGACGAGCAGTTCTTC
TRBJ1-1 . . TRBV6-6 CASFAGSSEAFF TGTGCCAGCTTCGCAGGGTCTTCTGAAGCTTTCTTT
TRBJ2-7 many TRBD1 TRBV7-9 CASADADRGEQYF TGTGCCAGCGCAGACGCCGACAGGGGCGAGCAGTACTTC
TRBJ2-6 medium-sized . TRBV28 CASSSLRGFGANVLTF TGTGCCAGCAGTTCCCTCAGAGGGTTCGGGGCCAACGTCCTGACTTTC
TRBJ2-1 . TRBD2 TRBV30 CAWSVSGGAGDEQFF TGTGCCTGGAGTGTAAGCGGGGGGGCCGGTGATGAGCAGTTCTTC
TRBJ2-3 . . TRBV5-1 CASSLDTGDTDTQYF TGCGCCAGCAGCTTGGACACGGGAGATACAGATACGCAGTATTTT
TRBJ2-3 . . TRBV2 CASRPSTDTQYF TGTGCCAGCAGGCCTAGCACAGATACGCAGTATTTT
TRBJ1-2 . . TRBV29-1 CSVDRNYGYTF TGCAGCGTTGACAGAAACTATGGCTACACCTTC
TRBJ2-7 . . TRBV7-8 CASSLIGRYTYEQYF TGTGCCAGCAGCTTAATAGGGCGGTACACCTACGAGCAGTACTTC
TRBJ2-2 few . TRBV28 CASRGGNTGELFF TGTGCCAGCAGGGGCGGGAACACCGGGGAGCTGTTTTTT
TRBJ2-1 . . TRBV9 CASSLSGADEQFF TGTGCCAGCAGCCTCTCGGGGGCCGATGAGCAGTTCTTC
TRBJ2-7 . TRBD2 TRBV11-2 CASSLVGGRLDEQYF TGTGCCAGCAGCTTAGTCGGCGGGAGACTGGACGAGCAGTACTTC
TRBJ2-2 . . TRBV28 CASPPEGQGRETGELFF TGTGCCAGCCCTCCGGAGGGGCAGGGGAGGGAAACCGGGGAGCTGTTTTTT
TRBJ2-7 . TRBD1 TRBV6-5 CATAVTGGDEQYF TGTGCCACCGCCGTGACAGGGGGCGACGAGCAGTACTTC
TRBJ2-5 . . TRBV7-9 CASSLDGETQYF TGTGCCAGCAGCCTCGATGGAGAGACCCAGTACTTC
TRBJ1-1 few . TRBV29-1 CSVEVQVEAFF TGCAGCGTTGAAGTCCAGGTGGAAGCTTTCTTT
TRBJ2-2 . . TRBV5-6 CASSVDTGELFF TGTGCCAGCAGCGTAGACACCGGGGAGCTGTTTTTT
TRBJ1-1 . . TRBV6-6 CASVSGLNTEAFF TGTGCCAGCGTTAGCGGGCTGAACACTGAAGCTTTCTTT
TRBJ2-5 . . TRBV27 CASSTGETQYF TGTGCCAGCAGTACAGGAGAGACCCAGTACTTC
TRBJ1-6 few . TRBV7-2 CASSLEEGYSPLHF TGTGCCAGCAGCTTGGAGGAGGGGTATTCACCCCTCCACTTT
TRBJ2-7 . TRBD2 TRBV6-1 CASSWVSGSYEQYF TGTGCCAGCAGTTGGGTAAGCGGGAGCTACGAGCAGTACTTC
TRBJ2-3 . TRBD2 TRBV11-2 CASSRDYSSTDTQYF TGTGCCAGCAGTCGGGACTACTCTAGCACAGATACGCAGTATTTT
TRBJ1-2 few . TRBV27 CASTSNVNRVYGYTF TGTGCCAGCACCTCCAACGTCAACAGGGTCTATGGCTACACCTTC
TRBJ2-1 . . TRBV11-2 CASSLGYNEQFF TGTGCCAGCAGCTTAGGATACAATGAGCAGTTCTTC
TRBJ2-3 . . TRBV2 CASSRDRGPSTDTQYF TGTGCCAGCAGTAGGGATCGGGGCCCTAGCACAGATACGCAGTATTTT
TRBJ2-5 few . TRBV29-1 CSVGPLVKISETQYF TGCAGCGTGGGCCCTTTGGTCAAAATTTCGGAGACCCAGTACTTC